These T cell receptor beta chains were read from a single sample in a study of blood T cell repertoires in COVID-19. Sequencing used immunoSEQ multiplex PCR; TCRdb keeps in-frame clones, though not all of them. The data show a few hundred thousand clones, 75% to 90% seen once. The sequenced material came from peripheral blood. The receptors originated from a woman aged 60-70 years with COVID-19, enrolled during active disease. Both conserved end residues are part of each CDR3. D genes are given only for firm matches. Some rows mark clone size as missing; the rest say once, few, many or name a class of expanded clone.

TRBV5-6,.,TRBJ1-2,.,CASTRGGLNYGYTF,TGTGCCAGCACGAGGGGAGGGTTGAACTATGGCTACACCTTC
TRBV9,TRBD2,TRBJ2-3,.,CASSVGTSGGTTSTDTQYF,TGTGCCAGCAGCGTAGGGACTAGCGGGGGGACCACTAGCACAGATACGCAGTATTTT
TRBV7-8,TRBD2,TRBJ2-7,once,CASSRGGSGGYEQYF,TGTGCCAGCAGCAGAGGAGGTAGCGGGGGCTACGAGCAGTACTTC
TRBV7-3,TRBD2,TRBJ2-3,once,CASSLDLAGGPMGQYF,TGTGCCAGCAGCTTGGACCTAGCGGGGGGCCCAATGGGGCAGTATTTT
TRBV9,TRBD1,TRBJ2-7,.,CASSIRPGTGGSYEQYF,TGTGCCAGCAGCATACGACCCGGGACAGGGGGTTCCTACGAGCAGTACTTC
TRBV7-3,TRBD2,TRBJ2-2,.,CASSSGTSAGELFF,TGTGCCAGCAGCTCCGGGACTAGCGCCGGGGAGCTGTTTTTT
TRBV5-6,TRBD2,TRBJ2-6,.,CASSLLALPSGANVLTF,TGTGCCAGCAGCTTACTAGCGCTACCCTCTGGGGCCAACGTCCTGACTTTC
TRBV27,.,TRBJ1-2,.,CASKKTTDSYGYTF,TGTGCCAGCAAAAAAACGACAGATAGCTATGGCTACACCTTC
TRBV27,.,TRBJ1-1,few,CASTKTSVEGSGTEAFF,TGTGCCAGCACCAAGACAAGTGTTGAGGGATCGGGCACTGAAGCTTTCTTT
TRBV29-1,.,TRBJ1-4,.,CSVDGQGNEKLFF,TGCAGCGTTGACGGCCAGGGTAATGAAAAACTGTTTTTT
TRBV12-3/TRBV12-4,.,TRBJ2-1,.,CASALIRGGEQFF,TGTGCCAGCGCCCTAATAAGGGGTGGTGAGCAGTTCTTC
TRBV2,.,TRBJ1-2,.,CAGLSLRGGYTF,TGTGCCGGGCTAAGTCTGCGGGGTGGCTACACCTTC
TRBV5-1,TRBD1,TRBJ2-7,.,CASSLGDRPEQYF,TGCGCCAGCAGCTTGGGGGACAGGCCCGAGCAGTACTTC
TRBV11-2,TRBD2,TRBJ2-1,once,CASSTRTSGGLSSYNEQFF,TGTGCCAGCAGCACCCGGACTAGCGGGGGATTAAGCTCCTACAATGAGCAGTTCTTC
TRBV6-6,.,TRBJ1-5,once,CASSHDRRYQPQHF,TGTGCCAGCAGCCACGACAGGAGGTATCAGCCCCAGCATTTT
TRBV11-3,TRBD2,TRBJ2-5,many,CASSLDYGPSGIQETQYF,TGTGCCAGCAGCTTAGATTATGGGCCTAGCGGTATCCAAGAGACCCAGTACTTC
TRBV2,.,TRBJ1-3,.,CASTVRPRDTIYF,TGTGCCAGCACGGTGAGGCCCCGAGACACCATATATTTT
TRBV12-3/TRBV12-4,.,TRBJ1-2,.,CASSLAGGSGYTF,TGTGCCAGCAGTTTAGCTGGGGGCTCTGGCTACACCTTC
TRBV5-8,TRBD1,TRBJ2-1,.,CATSDRGSFYYNEQFF,TGTGCCACGTCTGACAGGGGCTCGTTTTATTACAATGAGCAGTTCTTC
TRBV4-2,.,TRBJ2-3,.,CASSQEYGDTQYF,TGTGCCAGCAGCCAAGAATACGGGGATACGCAGTATTTT
TRBV9,TRBD2,TRBJ2-1,.,CASSGRLAGELYNEQFF,TGTGCCAGCAGCGGCCGACTAGCGGGGGAACTTTACAATGAGCAGTTCTTC
TRBV7-5,.,TRBJ1-1,.,CVRSFNNSGGHTEAFF,TGTGTCAGAAGCTTTAACAATTCAGGGGGCCACACTGAAGCTTTCTTT
TRBV19,.,TRBJ1-1,.,CASSMFEGMNTEAFF,TGTGCCAGTAGTATGTTCGAGGGCATGAACACTGAAGCTTTCTTT
TRBV6-5,.,TRBJ2-7,.,CASSNQGRSYEQYF,TGTGCCAGCAGTAATCAGGGGAGATCCTACGAGCAGTACTTC
TRBV6-1,TRBD2,TRBJ2-1,.,CASSESGGYEQFF,TGTGCCAGCAGTGAATCCGGGGGGTATGAGCAGTTCTTC
TRBV30,.,TRBJ2-7,.,CAWSEKSSYEQYF,TGTGCCTGGAGTGAGAAGAGCTCCTACGAGCAGTACTTC
TRBV5-1,.,TRBJ2-3,.,CASSLGDRFADTQYF,TGCGCCAGCAGCTTGGGAGACAGGTTTGCAGATACGCAGTATTTT
TRBV14,.,TRBJ1-3,.,CASSPGSGNTIYF,TGTGCCAGCAGCCCAGGGTCTGGAAACACCATATATTTT